This T cell receptor (beta chain) was captured in a study of cytomegalovirus exposure and HLA in healthy donors. The CDR3 has 17 amino acids. V was shortened by 1 base and J by 1 base, with 13 bases between the two germline ends. The germline V gene encodes CDR1 LGHNA and CDR2 YSLEER. PCR primers comprised 60 Vbeta and 13 Jbeta primers. In the study's own analysis: Unique TCR beta chains totaled some 80 million in a later count, with roughly 11 million of them shared. Here immunoSEQ multiplex PCR was the method, and the copy in TCRdb shows in-frame clones only, minus some. The D gene and trimming were derived from the DNA, and the V and J assignments and clone size from that table. Found here are nearly 110,000 clones, roughly 80% of them singletons; the top ten hold approximately 3.6%. The study, taken as a whole, reports: Later analysis associated a missense DCLRE1C variant with TCR beta V- and J-gene trimming.

Of note for this clone: Its antigen is not identified.

This receptor was identified in a man between 60 and 75 years old in good health and CMV-seronegative. The chain uses TRBV4-3 and TRBJ2-2; TRBD2 might be the D (7 bases). Sequenced sample: PBMCs. CDR3 DNA: TGCGCCAGCAGCCAAGGAGGGGGGGCCTGGAACACCGGGGAGCTGTTTTTT. Translating it yields CASSQGGGAWNTGELFF.